The rows below give T cell receptor beta chains drawn from one sample of a study of low-dose radiotherapy and immunotherapy resistance in tumors. TCRdb re-analysed the reads in MiXCR, keeping a single row per CDR3 protein. Found here are tens of thousands of distinct CDR3 sequences, more than 8.5% of them singletons; the top ten hold around 0.96%. Here the sequenced sample was PBMCs, taken before treatment. These receptors came from a male donor with prostate cancer. The CDR3 runs from the conserved cysteine through the conserved F or W. A D gene is named only where the DNA matches it firmly. Some rows mark clone size as missing; the rest say once, few, many or name a class of expanded clone.

j_call v_call d_call clone_size cdr3_aa cdr3_nt
TRBJ2-5 TRBV28 - many CASSLRSGQETQYF TGTGCCAGCAGTTTACGAAGCGGTCAAGAGACCCAGTACTTC
TRBJ2-2 TRBV20-1 TRBD2 many CSASGRAGGYTGELFF TGCAGTGCGAGCGGGAGGGCCGGGGGGTACACCGGGGAGCTGTTTTTT
TRBJ2-7 TRBV7-9 - many CASSFGSNTYEQYF TGTGCCAGCAGCTTTGGGAGCAATACCTACGAGCAGTACTTC
TRBJ2-6 TRBV2 - many CASTSSGANVLTF TGTGCCAGCACAAGCTCTGGGGCCAACGTCCTGACTTTC
TRBJ1-4 TRBV6-2/TRBV6-3 - many CASTEYGGDEKLFF TGTGCCAGCACCGAATACGGTGGGGATGAAAAACTGTTTTTT
TRBJ1-6 TRBV28 - many CASSSGGLRGSPLHF TGTGCCAGCAGTTCTGGGGGGTTACGTGGGTCACCCCTCCACTTT
TRBJ1-4 TRBV14 - many CASSLQGRKLFF TGTGCCAGCAGCCTCCAAGGGAGAAAACTGTTTTTT
TRBJ1-3 TRBV19 TRBD1 many CASSVTGQGSGNTIYF TGTGCCAGTAGCGTTACGGGACAGGGCTCTGGAAACACCATATATTTT
TRBJ2-2 TRBV5-1 TRBD2 - CASSFGASGSSGYTGELFF TGCGCCAGCAGCTTTGGGGCTAGCGGAAGCAGTGGCTACACCGGGGAGCTGTTTTTT
TRBJ2-4 TRBV20-1 - many CSAGGQGGANIQYF TGCAGTGCCGGGGGCCAGGGGGGGGCGAACATTCAGTACTTC
TRBJ2-7 TRBV28 - many CASSLFLAGSYEQYF TGTGCCAGCAGTTTATTCTTGGCCGGCAGTTACGAGCAGTACTTC
TRBJ2-7 TRBV12-3/TRBV12-4 TRBD1 many CASSFPGQALEQYF TGTGCCAGCAGTTTTCCGGGACAGGCACTCGAGCAGTACTTC
TRBJ2-2 TRBV27 TRBD2 few CASKLSGTNTGELFF TGTGCCAGCAAGTTAAGCGGGACGAACACCGGGGAGCTGTTTTTT
TRBJ1-2 TRBV7-9 TRBD1 - CASSSLDRAPTF TGTGCCAGCAGCTCCTTGGACAGGGCTCCCACCTTC
TRBJ2-7 TRBV7-2 - many CASSLSSGGRYEQYF TGTGCCAGCAGCTTATCCTCCGGAGGCAGGTACGAGCAGTACTTC
TRBJ2-3 TRBV5-6 - many CASSIPGLKGNTQYF TGTGCCAGCAGCATTCCGGGCCTAAAAGGAAATACGCAGTATTTT
TRBJ2-3 TRBV5-1 - many CASSFDGQASTDTQYF TGCGCCAGCAGCTTCGACGGCCAGGCTAGCACAGATACGCAGTATTTT
TRBJ2-1 TRBV7-2 - few CASSLARDNEQFF TGTGCCAGCAGCTTAGCGAGGGACAATGAGCAGTTCTTC
TRBJ2-7 TRBV20-1 - many CSARGGAQEQYF TGCAGTGCTAGAGGAGGGGCCCAGGAGCAGTACTTC
TRBJ2-7 TRBV29-1 TRBD2 many CSVVASGYEQYF TGCAGCGTTGTAGCTAGCGGCTACGAGCAGTACTTC
TRBJ2-7 TRBV28 - many CASTNGGTNVYEQYF TGTGCCAGCACCAATGGGGGGACAAATGTCTACGAGCAGTACTTC
TRBJ2-2 TRBV5-4 - many CASSQGYPVTGELFF TGCGCCAGCAGCCAAGGGTACCCGGTAACCGGGGAGCTGTTTTTT
TRBJ1-5 TRBV20-1 TRBD1 many CSARTGTVNSNQPQHF TGCAGTGCTAGAACCGGGACAGTGAATAGCAATCAGCCCCAGCATTTT
TRBJ2-5 TRBV5-6 - many CASSLSPGGLETQYF TGTGCCAGCAGCTTAAGCCCAGGGGGGCTGGAGACCCAGTACTTC
TRBJ2-7 TRBV4-3 - many CASSQDRGHLYEQYF TGCGCCAGCAGCCAAGATCGGGGACACCTCTACGAGCAGTACTTC
TRBJ2-3 TRBV20-1 - - CSARRSAGSTDTQYF TGCAGTGCCAGGAGGAGCGCGGGGTCCACAGATACGCAGTATTTT
TRBJ2-7 TRBV12-3/TRBV12-4 TRBD2 many CASSLGELAASYEQYF TGTGCCAGCAGTTTAGGGGAGCTAGCGGCATCCTACGAGCAGTACTTC
TRBJ2-1 TRBV4-1 TRBD2 many CASSQGGLVGSYNEQFF TGCGCCAGCAGCCAAGGGGGACTAGTCGGCTCCTACAATGAGCAGTTCTTC
TRBJ2-7 TRBV3-1 - many CASSQLYEQYF TGTGCCAGCAGCCAGCTCTACGAGCAGTACTTC
TRBJ1-1 TRBV4-3 TRBD1 few CASSHYDRAGTEAFF TGCGCCAGCAGCCATTATGACAGGGCTGGCACTGAAGCTTTCTTT
TRBJ1-6 TRBV20-1 TRBD1 many CSAIPGQPNSPLHF TGCAGTGCTATACCGGGACAGCCTAATTCACCCCTCCACTTT
TRBJ2-6 TRBV4-1 TRBD1 many CASSQDLGTGSGANVLTF TGCGCCAGCAGCCAAGACCTGGGGACAGGATCTGGGGCCAACGTCCTGACTTTC
TRBJ2-2 TRBV25-1 TRBD2 once CASSDSAGVPGELFF TGTGCCAGCAGTGACAGTGCGGGAGTTCCCGGGGAGCTGTTTTTT
TRBJ2-7 TRBV7-9 - many CASSLYTGAARHEQYF TGTGCCAGCAGCTTATACACCGGGGCGGCACGTCACGAGCAGTACTTC
TRBJ2-3 TRBV2 TRBD2 many CASTEGLAGDTQYF TGTGCCAGCACCGAGGGACTAGCGGGAGATACGCAGTATTTT
TRBJ1-3 TRBV18 - many CASSPAATGVGNTIYF TGTGCCAGCTCACCGGCCGCGACAGGCGTCGGAAACACCATATATTTT
TRBJ2-2 TRBV27 - few CASSLGGPGAGELFF TGTGCCAGCAGTTTAGGGGGGCCGGGGGCCGGGGAGCTGTTTTTT
TRBJ2-1 TRBV19 - many CASSIWNSNNEQFF TGTGCCAGTAGTATTTGGAACAGTAACAATGAGCAGTTCTTC
TRBJ2-1 TRBV6-6 - many CASGHYNEQFF TGTGCCAGCGGGCACTACAATGAGCAGTTCTTC
TRBJ2-1 TRBV28 TRBD2 many CASSLFLTSRNEQFF TGTGCCAGCAGTTTATTTTTGACTAGCAGGAATGAGCAGTTCTTC
TRBJ1-2 TRBV6-6 TRBD1 many CASSTGTAYGYTF TGTGCCAGCAGTACCGGGACAGCCTATGGCTACACCTTC
TRBJ2-2 TRBV11-3 - many CASSLTRQTGSCFF -
TRBJ1-4 TRBV4-3 - many CASSQDPQSEKLFF TGCGCCAGCAGCCAAGATCCCCAGAGTGAAAAACTGTTTTTT
TRBJ1-5 TRBV5-1 - many CASSLGGVANQPQHF TGCGCCAGCAGCTTAGGGGGTGTCGCCAATCAGCCCCAGCATTTT